The entry below gives a single T cell receptor beta chain sequence along with its context. Antigen specificity is unknown. This CDR3 comprises 15 residues. Germline V gene sequence: CDR1 SGHVS, CDR2 FQNEAQ. The data are from a study of shared clonotypes between healthy human individuals. General study points: Estimated richness values were generally larger in naive subsets than in memory subsets. It was the non-shared clonotypes that had lower generation probabilities than clonotypes shared by all four donors.

Splitting of CD4+ cells produced CD45RA+ naive and CD45RA-negative memory subsets. The repertoire was sequenced with immunoSEQ multiplex PCR; TCRdb's copy has only in-frame clones and lacks some. The table records about 180,000 clones, about 93% of them present only once. This receptor was taken from a woman aged 25-40 years in good health. Sequences were obtained from naive CD4+ T cells sorted from blood. Subset of the sample: CD45RA+ positively selected. The chain uses TRBV7-8 and TRBJ2-5, with 8 bases that match TRBD2. The DNA end favors TRBJ2-7, so the J call may be wrong. CDR3 in amino acids: CASSLGREAFYEQYF. CDR3 in DNA: TGTGCCAGCAGCTTGGGGCGGGAGGCCTTCTACGAGCAGTACTTC.